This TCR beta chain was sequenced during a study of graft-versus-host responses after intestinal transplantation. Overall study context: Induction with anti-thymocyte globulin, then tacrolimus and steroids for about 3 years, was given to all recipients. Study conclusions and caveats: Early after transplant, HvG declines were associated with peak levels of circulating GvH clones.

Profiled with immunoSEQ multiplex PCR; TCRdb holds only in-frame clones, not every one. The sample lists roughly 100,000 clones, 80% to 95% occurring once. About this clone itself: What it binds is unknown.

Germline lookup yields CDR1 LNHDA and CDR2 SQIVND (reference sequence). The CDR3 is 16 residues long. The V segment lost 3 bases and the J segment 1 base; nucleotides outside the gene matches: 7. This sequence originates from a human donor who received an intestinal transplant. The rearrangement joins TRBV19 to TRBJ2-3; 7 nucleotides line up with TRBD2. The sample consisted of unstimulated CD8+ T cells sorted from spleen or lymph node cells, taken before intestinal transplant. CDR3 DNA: TGTGCCAGTAGTATGAAGACTCGGGGGGGCACAGATACGCAGTATTTT. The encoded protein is CASSMKTRGGTDTQYF.